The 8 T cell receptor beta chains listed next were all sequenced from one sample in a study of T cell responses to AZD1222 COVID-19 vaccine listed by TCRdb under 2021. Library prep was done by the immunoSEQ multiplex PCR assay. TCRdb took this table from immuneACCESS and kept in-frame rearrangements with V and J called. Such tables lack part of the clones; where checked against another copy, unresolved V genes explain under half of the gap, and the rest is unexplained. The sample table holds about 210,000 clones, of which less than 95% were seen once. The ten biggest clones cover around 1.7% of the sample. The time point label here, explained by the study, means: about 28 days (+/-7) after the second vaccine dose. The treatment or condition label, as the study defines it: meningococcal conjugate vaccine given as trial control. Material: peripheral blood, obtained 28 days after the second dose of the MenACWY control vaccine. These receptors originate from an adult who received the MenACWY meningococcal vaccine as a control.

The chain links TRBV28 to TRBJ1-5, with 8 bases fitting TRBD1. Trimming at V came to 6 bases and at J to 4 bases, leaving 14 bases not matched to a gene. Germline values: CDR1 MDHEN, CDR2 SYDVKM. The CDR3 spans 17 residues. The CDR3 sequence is CASRLPTGVLRNQPQHF. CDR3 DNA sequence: TGTGCCAGCAGACTCCCGACAGGGGTTTTACGAAATCAGCCCCAGCATTTT.

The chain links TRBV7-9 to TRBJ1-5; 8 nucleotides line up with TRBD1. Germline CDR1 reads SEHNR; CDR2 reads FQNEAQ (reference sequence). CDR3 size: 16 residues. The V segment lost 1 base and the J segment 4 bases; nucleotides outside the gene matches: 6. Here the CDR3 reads CASSLGGTGINQPQHF. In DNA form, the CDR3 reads TGTGCCAGCAGCTTAGGGGGGACAGGAATTAATCAGCCCCAGCATTTT.

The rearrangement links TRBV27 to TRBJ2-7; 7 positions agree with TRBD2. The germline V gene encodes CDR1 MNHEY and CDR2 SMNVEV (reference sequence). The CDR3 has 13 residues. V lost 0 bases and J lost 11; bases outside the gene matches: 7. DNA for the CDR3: TGTGCCAGCAGTTTATCGGGTAGCGGGCTAAAGTACTTC. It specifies CASSLSGSGLKYF.

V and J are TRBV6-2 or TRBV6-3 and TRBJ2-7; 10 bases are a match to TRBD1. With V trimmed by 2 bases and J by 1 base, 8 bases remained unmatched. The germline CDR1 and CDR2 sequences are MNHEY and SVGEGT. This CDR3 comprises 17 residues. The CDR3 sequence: CASSYPVGTGDSYEQYF. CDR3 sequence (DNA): TGTGCCAGCAGTTACCCGGTTGGGACAGGGGATTCCTACGAGCAGTACTTC.

The CDR3 sequence: CASSKTTGMNTEAFF. The CDR3 DNA is TGTGCCAGCAGTAAAACGACAGGGATGAACACTGAAGCTTTCTTT. This chain connects TRBV27 to TRBJ1-1; the match to TRBD1 covers 7 bases. This CDR3 contains 15 residues. Germline CDR1 MNHEY, CDR2 SMNVEV (reference sequence). The ends lost 5 bases at V and 0 bases at J; junction bases unmatched: 6.

CDR3 in DNA: TGTGCCAGCAGCTTGGATAGTCGCTCCTACGAGCAGTACTTC. Its protein product is CASSLDSRSYEQYF. The chain couples TRBV5-4 to TRBJ2-7; D gene uncertain. The ends were cut back, 0 bases at V and 0 bases at J, with 7 bases in the middle. Per the germline V gene, CDR1 is SGHNT and CDR2 is YYREEE (reference sequence). This CDR3 is built from 14 residues.

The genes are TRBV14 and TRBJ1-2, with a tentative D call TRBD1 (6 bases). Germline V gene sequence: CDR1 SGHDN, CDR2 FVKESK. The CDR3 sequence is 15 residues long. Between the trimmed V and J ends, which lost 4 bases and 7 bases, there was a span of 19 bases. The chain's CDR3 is CASSPQGGMTAGYTF. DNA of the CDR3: TGTGCCAGCAGCCCTCAAGGGGGGATGACTGCTGGCTACACCTTC.

DNA for the CDR3: TGTGCCAGCAAGGACCCGGGACTAAACTACGAGCAGTACTTC. Translated, it gives CASKDPGLNYEQYF. The V call is TRBV28, the J call TRBJ2-7; 7 bases are a match to TRBD2. The V gene end was trimmed by 7 bases and the J gene end by 3 bases; junction bases not matched to a gene: 9. Germline V CDR1 and CDR2: MDHEN, SYDVKM. The CDR3 consists of 14 residues. The full variable domain, in which reference TRBV28 and TRBJ2-7 provide the parts outside the CDR3, is DVKVTQSSRYLVKRTGEKVFLECVQDMDHENMFWYRQDPGLGLRLIYFSYDVKMKEKGDIPEGYSVSREKKERFSLILESASTNQTSMYLCASKDPGLNYEQYFGPGTRLTVT.